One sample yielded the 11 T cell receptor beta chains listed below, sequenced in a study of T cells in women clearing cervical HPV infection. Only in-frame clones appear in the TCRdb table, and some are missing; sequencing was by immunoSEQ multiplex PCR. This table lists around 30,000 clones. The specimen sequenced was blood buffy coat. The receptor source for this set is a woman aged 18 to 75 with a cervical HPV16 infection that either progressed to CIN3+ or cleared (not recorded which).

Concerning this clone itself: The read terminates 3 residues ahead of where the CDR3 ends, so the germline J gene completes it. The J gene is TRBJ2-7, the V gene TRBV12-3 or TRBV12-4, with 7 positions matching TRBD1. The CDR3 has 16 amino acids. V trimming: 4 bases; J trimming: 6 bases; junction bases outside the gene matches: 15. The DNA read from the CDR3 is TGTGCCAGCAGTTCACAGGGGAAGGGTCGGGTACGCGAG. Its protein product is CASSSQGKGRVRE. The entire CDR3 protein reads CASSSQGKGRVREQYF.

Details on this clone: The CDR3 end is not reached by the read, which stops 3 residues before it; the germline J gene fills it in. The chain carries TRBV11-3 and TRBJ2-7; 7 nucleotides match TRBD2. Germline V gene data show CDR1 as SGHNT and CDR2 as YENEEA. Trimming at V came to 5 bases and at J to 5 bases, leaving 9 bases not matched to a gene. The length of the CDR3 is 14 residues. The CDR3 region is CASSPGGKRDEQYF. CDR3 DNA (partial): TGTGCCAGCAGCCCGGGGGGAAAGAGGGACGAG.

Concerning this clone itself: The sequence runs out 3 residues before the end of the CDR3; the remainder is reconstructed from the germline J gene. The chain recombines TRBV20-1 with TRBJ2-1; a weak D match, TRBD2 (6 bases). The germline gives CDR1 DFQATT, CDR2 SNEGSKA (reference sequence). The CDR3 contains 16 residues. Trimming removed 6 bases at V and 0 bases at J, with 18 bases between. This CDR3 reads CSADLSSASSYNEQFF. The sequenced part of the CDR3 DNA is TGCAGTGCAGACCTTTCTAGCGCAAGCTCCTACAATGAG.

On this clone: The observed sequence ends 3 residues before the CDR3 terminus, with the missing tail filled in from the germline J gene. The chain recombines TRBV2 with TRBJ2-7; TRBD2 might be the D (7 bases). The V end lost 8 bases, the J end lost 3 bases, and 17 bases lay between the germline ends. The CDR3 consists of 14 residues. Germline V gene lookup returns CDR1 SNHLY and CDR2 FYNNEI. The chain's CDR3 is CASGTGGGVYEQYF. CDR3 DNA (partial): TGTGCCAGCGGTACGGGGGGCGGTGTCTACGAG.

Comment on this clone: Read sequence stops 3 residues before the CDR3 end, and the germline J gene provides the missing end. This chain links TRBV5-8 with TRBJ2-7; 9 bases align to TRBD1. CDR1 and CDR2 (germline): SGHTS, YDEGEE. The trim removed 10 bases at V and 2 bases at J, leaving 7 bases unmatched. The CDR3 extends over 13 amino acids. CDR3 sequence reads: CADSRDRAYEQYF. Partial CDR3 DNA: TGTGCCGATTCCAGGGACAGGGCCTACGAG.

CDR3 region: CASSPRTGLAKNIQYF. Incomplete CDR3 DNA: TGTGCCAGCAGTCCACGGACAGGTCTAGCCAAAAACATT. The J gene is TRBJ2-4, the V gene TRBV27, with TRBD1 identical over 7 bases. Sequencing ends 3 residues short of the CDR3 end; the germline J gene provides the rest. CDR1 is MNHEY and CDR2 is SMNVEV in the germline V gene (reference sequence). The CDR3 is 16 amino acids. Germline trimming cut 5 bases from V and 0 bases from J; bases unmatched to any gene: 7.

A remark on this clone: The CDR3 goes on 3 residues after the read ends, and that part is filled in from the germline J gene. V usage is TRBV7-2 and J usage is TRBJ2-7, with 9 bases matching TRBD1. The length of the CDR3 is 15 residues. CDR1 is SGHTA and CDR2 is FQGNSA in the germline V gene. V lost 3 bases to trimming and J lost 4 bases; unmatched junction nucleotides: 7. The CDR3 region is CASSFQQGAMYEQYF. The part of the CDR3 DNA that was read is TGTGCCAGCAGCTTTCAACAGGGGGCTATGTACGAG.

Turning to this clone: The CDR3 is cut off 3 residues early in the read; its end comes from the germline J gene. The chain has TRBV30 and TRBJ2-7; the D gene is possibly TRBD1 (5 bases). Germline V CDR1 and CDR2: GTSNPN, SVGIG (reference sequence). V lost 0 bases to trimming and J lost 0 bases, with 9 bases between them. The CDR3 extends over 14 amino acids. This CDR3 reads CAWSVDSSSYEQYF. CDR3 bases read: TGTGCCTGGAGTGTCGACAGCAGCTCCTACGAG. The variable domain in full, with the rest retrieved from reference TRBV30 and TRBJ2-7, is SQTIHQWPATLVQPVGSPLSLECTVEGTSNPNLYWYRQAAGRGLQLLFYSVGIGQISSEVPQNLSASRPQDRQFILSSKKLLLSDSGFYLCAWSVDSSSYEQYFGPGTRLTVT.

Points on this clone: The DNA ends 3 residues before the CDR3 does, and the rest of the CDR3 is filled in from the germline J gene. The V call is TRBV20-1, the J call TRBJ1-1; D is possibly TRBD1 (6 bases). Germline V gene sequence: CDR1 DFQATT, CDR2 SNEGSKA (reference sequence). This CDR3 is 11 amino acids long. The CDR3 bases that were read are TGCAGTGCTAGGGGGGCTATGAAT. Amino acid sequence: CSARGAMN. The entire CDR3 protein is CSARGAMNAFF.

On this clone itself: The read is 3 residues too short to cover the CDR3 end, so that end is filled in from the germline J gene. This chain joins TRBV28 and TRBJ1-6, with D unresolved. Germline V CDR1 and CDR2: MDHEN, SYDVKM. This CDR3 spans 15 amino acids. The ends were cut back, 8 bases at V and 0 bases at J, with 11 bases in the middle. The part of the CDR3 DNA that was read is TGTGCCAGCGCGGCAGCGAGCTCCTATAATTCACCC. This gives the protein CASAAASSYNSP. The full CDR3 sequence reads CASAAASSYNSPLHF.

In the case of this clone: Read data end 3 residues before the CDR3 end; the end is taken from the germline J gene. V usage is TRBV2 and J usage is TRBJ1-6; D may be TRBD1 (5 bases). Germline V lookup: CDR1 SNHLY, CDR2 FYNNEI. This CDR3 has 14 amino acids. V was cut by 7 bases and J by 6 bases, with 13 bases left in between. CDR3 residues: CASNIDRINSPLHF. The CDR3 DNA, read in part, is TGTGCCAGCAACATTGACAGAATTAATTCACCC.